The 6 T cell receptor beta chains reported below all come from one sample, sequenced in a study of technical replicates of blood from four donors. Sequencing was performed with immunoSEQ multiplex PCR; in TCRdb, only in-frame clones are kept and a portion is missing. This table holds more than 65,000 clones, nearly 96% found once. The specimen sequenced was T cells isolated from PBMCs. The source of these receptors is a human donor in good health.

This clone was observed a single time. The gene calls are TRBV7-2 and TRBJ1-2, with 7 bases that match TRBD1. The length of the CDR3 is 14 residues. In germline, CDR1 is SGHTA, CDR2 FQGNSA. With V trimmed by 5 bases and J by 1 base, 4 bases remained unmatched. The CDR3 spells CASSVRDSNYGYTF. Written as DNA, the CDR3 is TGTGCCAGCAGCGTCCGGGACAGTAACTATGGCTACACCTTC.

V usage is TRBV28 and J usage is TRBJ2-7, with TRBD2 identical over 7 bases. The CDR3 contains 15 residues. CDR1 and CDR2 from the germline V gene are MDHEN and SYDVKM. Trimming took 3 bases from V and 6 from J; bases not matched to a gene: 11. The CDR3 DNA sequence: TGTGCCAGCAGTTTCCCCGGACTAGGAGGGGTCGAGCAGTACTTC. Translated, it gives CASSFPGLGGVEQYF. The full variable domain, with the rest looked up from reference TRBV28 and TRBJ2-7, is DVKVTQSSRYLVKRTGEKVFLECVQDMDHENMFWYRQDPGLGLRLIYFSYDVKMKEKGDIPEGYSVSREKKERFSLILESASTNQTSMYLCASSFPGLGGVEQYFGPGTRLTVT.

This chain joins TRBV9 and TRBJ1-1; TRBD1 might be the D (5 bases). Germline values: CDR1 SGDLS, CDR2 YYNGEE. Trimming took 0 bases from V and 3 from J, leaving 12 bases between them. The CDR3 length is 15 residues. CDR3 residues: CASSVGDAGDTEAFF. CDR3 DNA: TGTGCCAGCAGCGTAGGGGACGCGGGGGACACTGAAGCTTTCTTT.

This rearrangement joins TRBV7-3 to TRBJ2-2; 15 nucleotides align to TRBD2. Germline CDR1 and CDR2: SGHTA and FQGTGA. V lost 4 bases to trimming and J lost 6 bases; unmatched junction nucleotides: 3. This CDR3 comprises 16 residues. The CDR3 reads CASSSGLAGGAGELFF. CDR3 sequence (DNA): TGTGCCAGCAGCTCCGGACTAGCGGGAGGGGCCGGGGAGCTGTTTTTT. The whole variable domain, filled in from reference TRBV7-3 and TRBJ2-2, reads GAGVSQTPSNKVTEKGKYVELRCDPISGHTALYWYRQSLGQGPEFLIYFQGTGAADDSGLPNDRFFAVRPEGSVSTLKIQRTERGDSAVYLCASSSGLAGGAGELFFGEGSRLTVL.

This clone has just one count. This chain uses TRBV6-5 with TRBJ2-1, with 8 bases that match TRBD2. CDR1 and CDR2 from the germline V gene are MNHEY and SVGAGI. V shed 3 bases, J shed 5 bases, and the junction held 3 bases outside the gene matches. This CDR3 comprises 14 residues. The CDR3 region has the DNA TGTGCCAGCAGTTATGGTAGCGGGAACAATGAGCAGTTCTTC. It codes for CASSYGSGNNEQFF.

This clone was recorded only once. V usage is TRBV29-1 and J usage is TRBJ1-2; D is unresolved. The CDR3 sequence is 12 residues long. Trimming removed 6 bases from V and 5 bases from J, with 13 bases in between. In germline, CDR1 is SQVTM, CDR2 ANQGSEA. The CDR3 sequence is CSVDSQYYGYTF. The CDR3 DNA is TGCAGCGTGGACTCTCAGTATTATGGCTACACCTTC.